The sample holds many counts of the clone carrying this TCR beta chain. This specimen comes from a study of Graves' ophthalmopathy and Graves' hyperthyroidism. Investigators amplified TCR beta CDR3 regions from RNA transcripts. Investigators did first-round RT-PCR with HTBI primers, then second-round multiplex PCR. TCRdb analysed the multiplex PCR reads with MiXCR anew, one entry per CDR3 protein. The sample shows about half a million distinct CDR3 sequences, 13% to 15% of them seen only once. The clonotype originates from a woman in her twenties or thirties with Graves' ophthalmopathy. The sequenced sample consisted of blood.

Here the CDR3 DNA reads TGTGCCAGCAGTCATATGAGCAGGGTCGGAAACACCATATATTTT. Protein sequence: CASSHMSRVGNTIYF. The rearrangement joins TRBV12-3 or TRBV12-4 to TRBJ1-3, with a weak D call TRBD1 (5 bases). The V and J ends lost 5 bases and 4 bases respectively, with 15 bases between them. The CDR3 runs 15 residues.